This passage covers 3 T cell receptor beta chains from one sample sequenced in a study of response to subunit inactivated influenza vaccine. TCRdb fed the RT-PCR reads into MiXCR, producing one record per CDR3 protein. Of around 500,000 distinct CDR3 sequences detected, approximately 11% appear once; the ten largest clones hold about 12%. This specimen consisted of PBMCs from blood, obtained around seven weeks after vaccination. These receptors all stem from a man aged 45-65 years who received an inactivated influenza vaccine.

This clonotype was found a few times. V usage is TRBV4-3 and J usage is TRBJ2-1, with D unresolved. The CDR3 is 18 amino acids. Trimming took 2 bases from V and 5 from J, leaving 22 bases between them. In germline, CDR1 is LGHNA, CDR2 YSLEER. CDR3 in DNA: TGCGCCAGCAGCCAATACGGCCCAAAACAAACGGGCCACAATGAGCAGTTCTTC. It encodes CASSQYGPKQTGHNEQFF.

The rearrangement joins TRBV18 to TRBJ1-1; D is unclear. This CDR3 spans 12 amino acids. Deletions cut 6 bases from V and 8 bases from J, with 13 bases between. CDR1 and CDR2 from the germline V gene are KGHSH and LQKENI. CDR3 sequence: CASSPGPVEAFF. The CDR3 bases are TGTGCCAGCTCCCCTGGCCCGGTGGAAGCTTTCTTT.

Many counts were recorded for this clonotype. This chain uses TRBV6-5 with TRBJ1-3; TRBD1 matches at 12 bases. Looked up from germline, CDR1 is MNHEY and CDR2 is SVGAGI. Trimming took 4 bases from V and 3 from J; bases not matched to a gene: 4. This CDR3 is built from 16 residues. The CDR3 sequence is CASSSGQGARGNTIYF. CDR3 bases: TGTGCCAGCAGTTCGGGACAGGGGGCGCGTGGAAACACCATATATTTT.